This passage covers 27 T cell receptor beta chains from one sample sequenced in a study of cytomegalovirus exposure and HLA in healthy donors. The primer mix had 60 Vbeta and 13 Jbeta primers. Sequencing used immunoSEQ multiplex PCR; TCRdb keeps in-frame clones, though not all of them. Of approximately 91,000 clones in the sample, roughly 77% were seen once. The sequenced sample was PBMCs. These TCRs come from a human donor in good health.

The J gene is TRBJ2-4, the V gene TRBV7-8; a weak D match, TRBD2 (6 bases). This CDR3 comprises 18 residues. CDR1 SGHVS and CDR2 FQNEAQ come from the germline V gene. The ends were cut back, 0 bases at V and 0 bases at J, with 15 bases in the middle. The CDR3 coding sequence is TGTGCCAGCAGCTTAGCGCGGTTAGCCGGGGGAGCCAAAAACATTCAGTACTTC. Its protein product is CASSLARLAGGAKNIQYF.

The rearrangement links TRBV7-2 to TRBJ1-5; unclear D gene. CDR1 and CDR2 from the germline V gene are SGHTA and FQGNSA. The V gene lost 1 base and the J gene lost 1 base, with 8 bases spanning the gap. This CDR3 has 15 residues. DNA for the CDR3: TGTGCCAGCAGCTTAGGTCGGTCCAGCAATCAGCCCCAGCATTTT. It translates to CASSLGRSSNQPQHF.

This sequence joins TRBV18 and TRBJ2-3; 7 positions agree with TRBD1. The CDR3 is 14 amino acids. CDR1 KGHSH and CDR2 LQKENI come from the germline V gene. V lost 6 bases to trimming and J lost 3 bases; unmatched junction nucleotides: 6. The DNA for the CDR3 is TGTGCCAGCTCCCGACAGGGTTCGACAGATACGCAGTATTTT. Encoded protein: CASSRQGSTDTQYF.

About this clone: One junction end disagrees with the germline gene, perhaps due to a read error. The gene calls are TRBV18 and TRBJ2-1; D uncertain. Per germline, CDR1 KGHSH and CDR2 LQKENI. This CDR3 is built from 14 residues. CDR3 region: CAGSLKLLYNEQFF. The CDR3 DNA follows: TGTGCCGGCTCACTAAAACTCCTTTACAATGAGCAGTTCTTC.

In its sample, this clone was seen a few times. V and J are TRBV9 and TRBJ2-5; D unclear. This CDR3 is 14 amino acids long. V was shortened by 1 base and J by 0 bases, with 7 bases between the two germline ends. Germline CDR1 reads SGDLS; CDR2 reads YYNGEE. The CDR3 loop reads CASSVQAYQETQYF. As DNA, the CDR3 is TGTGCCAGCAGCGTACAGGCGTACCAAGAGACCCAGTACTTC.

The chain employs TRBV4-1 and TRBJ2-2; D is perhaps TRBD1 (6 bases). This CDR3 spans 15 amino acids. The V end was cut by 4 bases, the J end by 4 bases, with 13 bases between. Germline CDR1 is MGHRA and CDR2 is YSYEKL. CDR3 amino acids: CASSPPGHTTGELFF. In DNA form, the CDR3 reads TGCGCCAGCAGCCCTCCGGGACACACCACCGGGGAGCTGTTTTTT.

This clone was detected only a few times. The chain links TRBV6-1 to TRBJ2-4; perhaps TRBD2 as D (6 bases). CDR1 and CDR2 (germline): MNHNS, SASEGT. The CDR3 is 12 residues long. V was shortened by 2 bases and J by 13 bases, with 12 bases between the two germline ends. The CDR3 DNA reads TGTGCCAGCAGTGAAATCTGGGACTCCCAGTACTTC. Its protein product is CASSEIWDSQYF.

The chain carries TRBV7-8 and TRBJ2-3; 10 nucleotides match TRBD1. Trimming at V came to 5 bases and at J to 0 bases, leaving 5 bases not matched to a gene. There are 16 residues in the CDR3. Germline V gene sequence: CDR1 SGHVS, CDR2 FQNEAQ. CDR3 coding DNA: TGTGCCAGCAGCCAACGGGACAGGGGCAGCACAGATACGCAGTATTTT. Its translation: CASSQRDRGSTDTQYF.

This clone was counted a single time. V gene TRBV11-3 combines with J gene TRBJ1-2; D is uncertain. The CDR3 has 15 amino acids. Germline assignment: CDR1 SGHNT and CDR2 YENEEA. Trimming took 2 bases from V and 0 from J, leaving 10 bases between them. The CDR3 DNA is TGTGCCAGCAGCTTACGCCGGAGCTCTAACTATGGCTACACCTTC. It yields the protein CASSLRRSSNYGYTF.

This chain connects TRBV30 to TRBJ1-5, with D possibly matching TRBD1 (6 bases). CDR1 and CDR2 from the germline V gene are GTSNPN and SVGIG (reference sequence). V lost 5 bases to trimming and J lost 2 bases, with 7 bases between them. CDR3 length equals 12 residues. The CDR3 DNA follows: TGTGCCTGGGGACAGCGCAATCAGCCCCAGCATTTT. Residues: CAWGQRNQPQHF.

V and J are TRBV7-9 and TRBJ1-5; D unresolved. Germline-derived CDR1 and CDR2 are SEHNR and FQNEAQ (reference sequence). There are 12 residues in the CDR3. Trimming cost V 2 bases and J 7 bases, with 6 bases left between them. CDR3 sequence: CASSLRRQPQHF. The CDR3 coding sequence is TGTGCCAGCAGCTTACGGAGACAGCCCCAGCATTTT.

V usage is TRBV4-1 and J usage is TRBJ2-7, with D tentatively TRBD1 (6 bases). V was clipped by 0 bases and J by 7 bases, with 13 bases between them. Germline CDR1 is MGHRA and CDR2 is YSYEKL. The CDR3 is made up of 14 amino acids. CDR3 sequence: CASSQDTGRWEQYF. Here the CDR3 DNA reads TGCGCCAGCAGCCAAGATACAGGGCGCTGGGAGCAGTACTTC.

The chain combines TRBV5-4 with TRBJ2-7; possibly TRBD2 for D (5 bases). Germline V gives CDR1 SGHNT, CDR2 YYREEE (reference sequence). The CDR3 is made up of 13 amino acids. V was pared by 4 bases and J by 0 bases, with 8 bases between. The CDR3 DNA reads TGTGCCAGCAGCGGACTTAGCTCCTACGAGCAGTACTTC. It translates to CASSGLSSYEQYF.

The CDR3 DNA follows: TGTGCCAGCAGTTTAACGGACAGGGCGGGCTATGGCTACACCTTC. Protein: CASSLTDRAGYGYTF. The V and J genes are TRBV27 and TRBJ1-2; 8 nucleotides match TRBD1. From germline, CDR1 is MNHEY and CDR2 SMNVEV (reference sequence). The CDR3 extends over 15 amino acids. Trimming at V came to 2 bases and at J to 4 bases, leaving 6 bases not matched to a gene.

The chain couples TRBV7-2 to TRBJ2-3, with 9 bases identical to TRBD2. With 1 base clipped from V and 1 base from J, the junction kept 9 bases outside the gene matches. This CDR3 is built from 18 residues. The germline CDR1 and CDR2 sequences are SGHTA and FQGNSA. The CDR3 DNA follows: TGTGCCAGCAGCTTAGGGCTAGCGGGGTGGGGGGGCACAGATACGCAGTATTTT. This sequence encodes CASSLGLAGWGGTDTQYF.

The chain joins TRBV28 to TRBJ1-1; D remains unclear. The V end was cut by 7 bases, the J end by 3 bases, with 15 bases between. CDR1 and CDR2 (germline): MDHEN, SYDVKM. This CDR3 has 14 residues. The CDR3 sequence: CASTLTGRYTEAFF. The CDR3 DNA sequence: TGTGCCAGCACGTTAACGGGTCGGTACACTGAAGCTTTCTTT. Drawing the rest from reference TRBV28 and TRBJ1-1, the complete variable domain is DVKVTQSSRYLVKRTGEKVFLECVQDMDHENMFWYRQDPGLGLRLIYFSYDVKMKEKGDIPEGYSVSREKKERFSLILESASTNQTSMYLCASTLTGRYTEAFFGQGTRLTVV.

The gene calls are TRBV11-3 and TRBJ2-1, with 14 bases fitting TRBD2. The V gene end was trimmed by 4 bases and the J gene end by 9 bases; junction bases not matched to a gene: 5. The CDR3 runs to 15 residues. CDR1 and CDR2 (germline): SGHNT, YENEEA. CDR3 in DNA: TGTGCCAGCAGCTCGACTAGCGGGAGGGCCGGTGAGCAGTTCTTC. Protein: CASSSTSGRAGEQFF.

The chain's CDR3 is CASREQGANYGYTF. The DNA for the CDR3 is TGTGCCAGCAGGGAACAGGGGGCTAACTATGGCTACACCTTC. The V call is TRBV28, the J call TRBJ1-2, with 8 bases lining up with TRBD1. J lost 0 bases, V lost 6 bases, and 3 bases had no gene match. The length of the CDR3 is 14 residues. CDR1 and CDR2 (germline): MDHEN, SYDVKM.

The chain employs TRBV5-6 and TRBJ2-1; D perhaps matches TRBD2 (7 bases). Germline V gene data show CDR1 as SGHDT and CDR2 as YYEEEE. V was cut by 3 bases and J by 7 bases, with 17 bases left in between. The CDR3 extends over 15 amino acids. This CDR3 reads CASSWAGARKNEQFF. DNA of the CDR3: TGTGCCAGCAGCTGGGCGGGGGCGCGGAAGAATGAGCAGTTCTTC. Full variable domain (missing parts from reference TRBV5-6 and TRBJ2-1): DAGVTQSPTHLIKTRGQQVTLRCSPKSGHDTVSWYQQALGQGPQFIFQYYEEEERQRGNFPDRFSGHQFPNYSSELNVNALLLGDSALYLCASSWAGARKNEQFFGPGTRLTVL.

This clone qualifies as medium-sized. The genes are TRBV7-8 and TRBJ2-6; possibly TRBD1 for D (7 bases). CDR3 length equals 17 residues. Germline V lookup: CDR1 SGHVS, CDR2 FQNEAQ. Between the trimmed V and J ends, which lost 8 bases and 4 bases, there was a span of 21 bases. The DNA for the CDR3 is TGTGCCAGCTCGAGGGGGGCCGACAGGGCAGGGGCCAACGTCCTGACTTTC. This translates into CASSRGADRAGANVLTF. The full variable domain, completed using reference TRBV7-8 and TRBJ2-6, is GAGVSQSPRYKVAKRGQDVALRCDPISGHVSLFWYQQALGQGPEFLTYFQNEAQLDKSGLPSDRFFAERPEGSVSTLKIQRTQQEDSAVYLCASSRGADRAGANVLTFGAGSRLTVL.

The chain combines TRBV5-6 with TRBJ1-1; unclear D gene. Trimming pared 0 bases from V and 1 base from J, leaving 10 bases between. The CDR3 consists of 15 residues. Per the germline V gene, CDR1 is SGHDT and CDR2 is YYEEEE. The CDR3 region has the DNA TGTGCCAGCAGCTTGGGACGACAAGGGAACACTGAAGCTTTCTTT. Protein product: CASSLGRQGNTEAFF.

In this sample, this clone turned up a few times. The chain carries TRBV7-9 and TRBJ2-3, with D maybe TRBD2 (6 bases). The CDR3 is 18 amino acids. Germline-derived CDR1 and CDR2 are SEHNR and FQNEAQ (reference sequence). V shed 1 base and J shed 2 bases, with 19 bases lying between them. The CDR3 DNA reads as TGTGCCAGCAGCTTAGGGGCGGGGACCTACCTATCCACAGATACGCAGTATTTT. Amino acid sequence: CASSLGAGTYLSTDTQYF.

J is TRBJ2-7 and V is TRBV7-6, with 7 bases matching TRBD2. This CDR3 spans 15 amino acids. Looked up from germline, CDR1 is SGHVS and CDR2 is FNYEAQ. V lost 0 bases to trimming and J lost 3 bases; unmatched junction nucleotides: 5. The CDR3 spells CASSLAASGVYEQYF. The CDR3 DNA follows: TGTGCCAGCAGCTTAGCGGCTAGCGGAGTCTACGAGCAGTACTTC.

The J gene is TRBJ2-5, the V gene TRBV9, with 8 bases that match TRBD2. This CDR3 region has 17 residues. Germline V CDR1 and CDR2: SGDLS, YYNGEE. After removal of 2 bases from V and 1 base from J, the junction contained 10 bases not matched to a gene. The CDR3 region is CASSVMAGGLGQETQYF. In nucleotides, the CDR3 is TGTGCCAGCAGCGTGATGGCGGGAGGCTTGGGCCAAGAGACCCAGTACTTC.

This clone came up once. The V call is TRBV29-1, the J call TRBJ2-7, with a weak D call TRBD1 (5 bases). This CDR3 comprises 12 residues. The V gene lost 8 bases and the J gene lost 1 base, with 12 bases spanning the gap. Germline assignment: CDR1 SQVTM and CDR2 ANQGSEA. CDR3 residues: CSSMGPSYEQYF. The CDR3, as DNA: TGCAGCAGCATGGGGCCGTCCTACGAGCAGTACTTC.

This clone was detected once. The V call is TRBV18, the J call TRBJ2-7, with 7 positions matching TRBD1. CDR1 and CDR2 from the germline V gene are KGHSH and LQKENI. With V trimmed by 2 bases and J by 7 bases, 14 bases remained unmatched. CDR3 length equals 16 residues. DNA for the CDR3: TGTGCCAGCTCACCATATCTCCAGGGGGATATTGTGGAGCAGTACTTC. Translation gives CASSPYLQGDIVEQYF.

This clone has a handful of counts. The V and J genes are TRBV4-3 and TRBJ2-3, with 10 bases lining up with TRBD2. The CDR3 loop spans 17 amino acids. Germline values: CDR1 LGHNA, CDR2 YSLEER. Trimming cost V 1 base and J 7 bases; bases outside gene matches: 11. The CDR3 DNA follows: TGCGCCAGCAGCCAAGCGTGGTCCAGCGGGGGGGTCAATACGCAGTATTTT. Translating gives CASSQAWSSGGVNTQYF.